The 30 T cell receptor beta chains given below trace back to one sample, sequenced in a study of T cells after yellow fever vaccination. Each CDR3 protein gets one entry after TCRdb re-called the 5' RACE reads with MiXCR. The repertoire holds 200,000 to 250,000 distinct CDR3 sequences, with 3% to 4% as singletons. Sample: CD4+ T cells sorted from PBMCs, taken 10 days after the yellow fever booster vaccination. The receptors shown here come from a man aged 18 to 29 who received the YFV17D yellow fever vaccine.

At least ten counts were recorded for this clonotype. V gene TRBV5-1 combines with J gene TRBJ2-7; 9 nucleotides match TRBD1. The CDR3 totals 15 residues. The germline CDR1 and CDR2 sequences are SGHRS and YFSETQ. The V gene end was trimmed by 5 bases and the J gene end by 3 bases; junction bases not matched to a gene: 9. The CDR3 sequence: CASRTGTGNLYEQYF. In DNA, the CDR3 is TGCGCCAGCAGGACCGGGACAGGGAATCTCTACGAGCAGTACTTC.

This clonotype was seen at least ten times. This rearrangement joins TRBV20-1 to TRBJ1-5, with D unclear. Trimming left V 5 bases short and J 1 base short, with 9 bases between. The CDR3 length is 13 residues. Germline-derived CDR1 and CDR2 are DFQATT and SNEGSKA (reference sequence). This CDR3 is CSAGGRSNQPQHF. The CDR3 DNA reads TGCAGTGCTGGAGGGCGCAGCAATCAGCCCCAGCATTTT.

V usage is TRBV20-1 and J usage is TRBJ2-4; weak D call: TRBD2 (6 bases). The V and J ends lost 3 bases and 0 bases respectively, with 15 bases between them. Germline V CDR1 and CDR2: DFQATT, SNEGSKA (reference sequence). The CDR3 is 16 amino acids. DNA of the CDR3: TGCAGTGCTAGGTCGCGGCGGGGACTAGCCAAAAACATTCAGTACTTC. The encoded protein is CSARSRRGLAKNIQYF.

In its sample, this clonotype was seen a few times. The V and J genes are TRBV2 and TRBJ2-3; a possible D gene is TRBD2 (6 bases). There are 13 residues in the CDR3. Germline V gives CDR1 SNHLY, CDR2 FYNNEI. V gave up 8 bases and J gave up 2 bases, with 11 bases separating them. The CDR3, as DNA: TGTGCCAGCGTGGGACTTACCACAGATACGCAGTATTTT. Protein product: CASVGLTTDTQYF.

In its sample, this clonotype was seen many times. This chain connects TRBV7-3 to TRBJ2-4, with a weak D call TRBD2 (5 bases). The CDR3 has 14 residues. Trimming removed 6 bases at V and 2 bases at J, with 11 bases between. Germline CDR1 SGHTA, CDR2 FQGTGA. CDR3 loop: CASSEGVSKNIQYF. CDR3 nucleotides: TGTGCCAGCAGTGAGGGAGTGTCCAAAAACATTCAGTACTTC.

The sample holds many counts of this clonotype. V usage is TRBV5-1 and J usage is TRBJ2-3, with D uncertain. Trimming pared 3 bases from V and 1 base from J, leaving 12 bases between. CDR3 length: 15 residues. Germline CDR1 reads SGHRS; CDR2 reads YFSETQ. The CDR3 nucleotides are TGCGCCAGCAGCTCGACGAACGTCGGCACAGATACGCAGTATTTT. Translating it yields CASSSTNVGTDTQYF.

CDR3 protein: CASSLSSQVAEQYF. CDR3 in DNA: TGTGCCAGCAGTTTATCCAGCCAGGTGGCCGAGCAGTACTTC. The chain combines TRBV12-3 or TRBV12-4 with TRBJ2-7; D unresolved. Deletions cut 2 bases from V and 6 bases from J, with 14 bases between. CDR3 size: 14 residues.

This clonotype has a handful of counts. This chain joins TRBV19 and TRBJ2-6; D is possibly TRBD1 (5 bases). The CDR3 has 14 amino acids. Trimming pared 10 bases from V and 3 bases from J, leaving 13 bases between. Germline assignment: CDR1 LNHDA and CDR2 SQIVND (reference sequence). The CDR3 nucleotides are TGTGCCATCTCCGACAGACATGGGGCCAACGTCCTGACTTTC. The encoded protein is CAISDRHGANVLTF. The full variable domain, in which reference TRBV19 and TRBJ2-6 provide the parts outside the CDR3, is DGGITQSPKYLFRKEGQNVTLSCEQNLNHDAMYWYRQDPGQGLRLIYYSQIVNDFQKGDIAEGYSVSREKKESFPLTVTSAQKNPTAFYLCAISDRHGANVLTFGAGSRLTVL.

J is TRBJ1-2 and V is TRBV5-4; D unresolved. This CDR3 has 14 residues. The germline gives CDR1 SGHNT, CDR2 YYREEE (reference sequence). Deletions cut 5 bases from V and 0 bases from J, with 11 bases between. The CDR3, as DNA: TGTGCCAGCAGGCAGGTGGGCTCTAACTATGGCTACACCTTC. Protein: CASRQVGSNYGYTF.

This clonotype was seen ten or more times. The J gene is TRBJ1-1, the V gene TRBV5-1; TRBD1 aligns across 8 bases. Germline lookup yields CDR1 SGHRS and CDR2 YFSETQ. The junction had 6 bases not matched to a gene; V was cut back by 4 bases and J by 4 bases. There are 14 residues in the CDR3. The CDR3 sequence: CASSEQGGSTEAFF. Here the CDR3 DNA reads TGCGCCAGCAGCGAACAGGGGGGCTCCACTGAAGCTTTCTTT.

This clonotype was seen repeatedly, ten times or more. The rearrangement joins TRBV6-2 or TRBV6-3 to TRBJ1-2; the D gene is possibly TRBD1 (5 bases). The CDR3 consists of 12 residues. CDR1 is MNHEY and CDR2 is SVGEGT in the germline V gene. Trimming left V 2 bases short and J 6 bases short, with 7 bases between. CDR3 sequence (DNA): TGTGCCAGCAGTTACGGACAAGATGGCTACACCTTC. Residues: CASSYGQDGYTF.

This clonotype was seen repeatedly, ten times or more. This chain links TRBV19 with TRBJ1-5; no reliable D call. Germline CDR1 LNHDA, CDR2 SQIVND (reference sequence). This CDR3 comprises 15 residues. With 3 bases removed from V and 7 bases from J, the gap between germline ends came to 16 bases. The DNA of the CDR3 is TGTGCCAGTAGTATTGGTAACGCGGGGAGACAGCCCCAGCATTTT. Protein sequence: CASSIGNAGRQPQHF.

This clonotype showed up many times. The chain is built from TRBV6-1 and TRBJ2-1, with 9 bases aligning to TRBD1. V lost 5 bases and J lost 7; bases outside the gene matches: 6. CDR1 is MNHNS, CDR2 SASEGT, per germline. This CDR3 is built from 14 residues. The chain's CDR3 is CASSSDRGRNEQFF. CDR3 coding DNA: TGTGCCAGCAGTTCGGACAGGGGCCGAAATGAGCAGTTCTTC.

This rearrangement joins TRBV7-9 to TRBJ2-5, with D possibly matching TRBD2 (7 bases). CDR1 and CDR2 from the germline V gene are SEHNR and FQNEAQ (reference sequence). Trimming removed 6 bases from V and 1 base from J, with 12 bases in between. The CDR3 covers 14 residues. DNA of the CDR3: TGTGCCAGCAGGACTGCGGGGGCCCAAGAGACCCAGTACTTC. Its translation is CASRTAGAQETQYF. Full variable domain (rest looked up from reference TRBV7-9 and TRBJ2-5): DTGVSQNPRHKITKRGQNVTFRCDPISEHNRLYWYRQTLGQGPEFLTYFQNEAQLEKSRLLSDRFSAERPKGSFSTLEIQRTEQGDSAMYLCASRTAGAQETQYFGPGTRLLVL.

At least ten counts were recorded for this clonotype. V gene TRBV28 combines with J gene TRBJ2-4, with D maybe TRBD2 (6 bases). Germline lookup yields CDR1 MDHEN and CDR2 SYDVKM. V dropped 6 bases and J dropped 0 bases, with 12 bases sitting between them. This CDR3 is built from 15 residues. CDR3 residues: CASRARDVAKNIQYF. The CDR3 DNA is TGTGCCAGCAGGGCGCGGGACGTAGCCAAAAACATTCAGTACTTC.

The V call is TRBV6-2 or TRBV6-3, the J call TRBJ2-5; TRBD2 matches at 8 bases. The trim removed 4 bases at V and 2 bases at J, leaving 15 bases unmatched. The CDR3 has 18 amino acids. Germline V gives CDR1 MNHEY, CDR2 SVGEGT. CDR3 region: CASSSDTPGTRGQETQYF. In DNA form, the CDR3 reads TGTGCCAGCAGTTCCGATACCCCCGGGACTAGGGGGCAAGAGACCCAGTACTTC.

The chain has TRBV4-3 and TRBJ1-2, with D perhaps TRBD1 (6 bases). V was clipped by 3 bases and J by 4 bases, with 21 bases between them. Per the germline V gene, CDR1 is LGHNA and CDR2 is YSLEER. The CDR3 is 17 amino acids. CDR3 DNA: TGCGCCAGCAGCCAGCAGGGTGGGGGGGCTCTCGGCTATGGCTACACCTTC. Amino acids: CASSQQGGGALGYGYTF.

This clonotype was counted many times. This chain joins TRBV30 and TRBJ1-2; D gene ambiguous. CDR1 is GTSNPN and CDR2 is SVGIG in the germline V gene (reference sequence). This CDR3 region has 12 residues. V was clipped by 0 bases and J by 4 bases, with 6 bases between them. In nucleotides, the CDR3 is TGTGCCTGGAGTGTACAGTCCTATGGCTACACCTTC. Translating it yields CAWSVQSYGYTF.

This clonotype was seen ten or more times. This rearrangement joins TRBV11-2 to TRBJ1-1, with a tentative D call TRBD1 (6 bases). V lost 0 bases and J 4 bases, leaving 9 bases between the germline ends. This CDR3 has 14 residues. CDR1 is SGHAT and CDR2 is FQNNGV in the germline V gene. The CDR3 nucleotides are TGTGCCAGCAGCTTAGAGCAGGGGCTCACTGAAGCTTTCTTT. Residues: CASSLEQGLTEAFF. The variable domain in full, completed from reference TRBV11-2 and TRBJ1-1, reads EAGVAQSPRYKIIEKRQSVAFWCNPISGHATLYWYQQILGQGPKLLIQFQNNGVVDDSQLPKDRFSAERLKGVDSTLKIQPAKLEDSAVYLCASSLEQGLTEAFFGQGTRLTVV.

In its sample, this clonotype was seen many times. This chain connects TRBV7-8 to TRBJ2-7; possibly TRBD2 for D (5 bases). CDR1 and CDR2 (germline): SGHVS, FQNEAQ. The CDR3 runs to 15 residues. The V end was cut by 4 bases, the J end by 0 bases, with 13 bases between. CDR3 nucleotide sequence: TGTGCCAGCAGCTCGGACTGGCCGAGCTCCTACGAGCAGTACGTC. Translated: CASSSDWPSSYEQYV.

The chain combines TRBV29-1 with TRBJ1-2; D unresolved. Germline V gives CDR1 SQVTM, CDR2 ANQGSEA. The ends were cut back, 4 bases at V and 4 bases at J, with 13 bases in the middle. The CDR3 spans 13 residues. CDR3 in amino acids: CSVAEGSAYGYTF. The CDR3 DNA reads as TGCAGCGTTGCGGAGGGAAGTGCCTATGGCTACACCTTC.

The chain carries TRBV6-5 and TRBJ2-5, with D hard to call. CDR3 length: 16 residues. The V end lost 0 bases, the J end lost 2 bases, and 13 bases lay between the germline ends. CDR1 MNHEY and CDR2 SVGAGI come from the germline V gene. The CDR3 coding sequence is TGTGCCAGCAGTTACTCGTTCCCATCAGAACAAGAGACCCAGTACTTC. It specifies CASSYSFPSEQETQYF.

This clonotype was recorded at least ten times. The V gene is TRBV6-6, the J gene TRBJ1-1; the D is unclear. V lost 0 bases to trimming and J lost 2 bases, with 13 bases between them. The length of the CDR3 is 16 residues. Looked up from germline, CDR1 is MNHNY and CDR2 is SVGAGI (reference sequence). The chain's CDR3 is CASSYSSAARNTEAFF. DNA of the CDR3: TGTGCCAGCAGTTACTCATCGGCAGCGCGAAACACTGAAGCTTTCTTT.

The genes are TRBV10-3 and TRBJ1-6; possible D gene TRBD1, 5 bases. This CDR3 spans 15 amino acids. Germline lookup yields CDR1 ENHRY and CDR2 SYGVKD. V was trimmed by 5 bases and J by 7 bases, leaving 15 bases between them. CDR3 nucleotide sequence: TGTGCCATCAGTCGGGACCTCCTGAGGAATTCACCCCTCCACTTT. Its protein is CAISRDLLRNSPLHF.

This chain links TRBV24-1 with TRBJ2-3; the D is unclear. Trimming removed 6 bases at V and 2 bases at J, with 11 bases between. Germline V gene data show CDR1 as KGHDR and CDR2 as SFDVKD. The CDR3 runs to 14 residues. The CDR3 region has the DNA TGTGCCACCAGTCCGCCAAGGGCCACAGATACGCAGTATTTT. Protein: CATSPPRATDTQYF.

The V and J genes are TRBV5-1 and TRBJ1-2; D is uncertain. The CDR3 has 14 amino acids. The germline gives CDR1 SGHRS, CDR2 YFSETQ. V lost 4 bases, J lost 3 bases, and 13 bases lay in between. In DNA form, the CDR3 reads TGCGCCAGCAGCCGGGAGGGCTCGGACTATGGCTACACCTTC. Its protein product is CASSREGSDYGYTF.

This clonotype was counted only a few times. The chain uses TRBV28 and TRBJ2-5; tentative D call: TRBD1 (6 bases). The V gene's germline CDR1 is MDHEN and CDR2 SYDVKM. This CDR3 has 14 residues. The ends were cut back, 2 bases at V and 6 bases at J, with 13 bases in the middle. Here the CDR3 reads CASSLPTGSKTQYF. For the CDR3, the DNA is TGTGCCAGCAGTTTACCTACAGGGTCGAAGACCCAGTACTTC. Filled out from reference TRBV28 and TRBJ2-5, the complete variable domain reads DVKVTQSSRYLVKRTGEKVFLECVQDMDHENMFWYRQDPGLGLRLIYFSYDVKMKEKGDIPEGYSVSREKKERFSLILESASTNQTSMYLCASSLPTGSKTQYFGPGTRLLVL.

This clonotype was counted between two and nine times. V and J are TRBV24-1 and TRBJ2-1; 13 bases align to TRBD2. The length of the CDR3 is 16 residues. V lost 4 bases and J lost 6; bases outside the gene matches: 5. CDR1 is KGHDR, CDR2 SFDVKD, per germline. CDR3 loop: CATSEAGTSGANEQFF. The CDR3 DNA sequence: TGTGCCACCAGTGAGGCCGGGACTAGCGGGGCCAATGAGCAGTTCTTC.

This clonotype was counted at least ten times. DNA for the CDR3: TGCGCCAGCAGCTTGGCCGGGGGGACTACTCAAGATACGCAGTATTTT. Translating it yields CASSLAGGTTQDTQYF. The chain recombines TRBV5-1 with TRBJ2-3, with 7 bases aligning to TRBD2. Losses at the gene ends were 0 bases for V and 5 bases for J; bases not matched to a gene: 9. There are 16 residues in the CDR3. The germline CDR1 and CDR2 sequences are SGHRS and YFSETQ.

This clonotype was recorded at least ten times. The DNA for the CDR3 is TGCGCCAGCAGTCAACGGTCGCGGGGTTTAAGTAATGAGCAGTTCTTC. It codes for CASSQRSRGLSNEQFF. The chain employs TRBV23-1 and TRBJ2-1; D is perhaps TRBD2 (6 bases). TRBV23-1 is an ORF for which the function is uncertain. Trimming took 2 bases from V and 7 from J, leaving 18 bases between them. CDR3 length equals 16 residues.